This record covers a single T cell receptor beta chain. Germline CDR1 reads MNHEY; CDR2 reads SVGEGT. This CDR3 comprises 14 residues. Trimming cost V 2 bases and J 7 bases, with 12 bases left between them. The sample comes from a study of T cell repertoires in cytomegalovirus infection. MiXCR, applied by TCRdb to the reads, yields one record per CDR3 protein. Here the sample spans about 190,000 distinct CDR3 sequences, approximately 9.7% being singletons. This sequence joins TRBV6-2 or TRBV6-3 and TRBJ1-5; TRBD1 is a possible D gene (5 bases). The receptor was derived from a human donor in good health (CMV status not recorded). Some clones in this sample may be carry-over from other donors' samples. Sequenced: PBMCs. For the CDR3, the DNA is TGTGCCAGCAGTTACGGGCAGGGTAGACAGCCCCAGCATTTT. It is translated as CASSYGQGRQPQHF.